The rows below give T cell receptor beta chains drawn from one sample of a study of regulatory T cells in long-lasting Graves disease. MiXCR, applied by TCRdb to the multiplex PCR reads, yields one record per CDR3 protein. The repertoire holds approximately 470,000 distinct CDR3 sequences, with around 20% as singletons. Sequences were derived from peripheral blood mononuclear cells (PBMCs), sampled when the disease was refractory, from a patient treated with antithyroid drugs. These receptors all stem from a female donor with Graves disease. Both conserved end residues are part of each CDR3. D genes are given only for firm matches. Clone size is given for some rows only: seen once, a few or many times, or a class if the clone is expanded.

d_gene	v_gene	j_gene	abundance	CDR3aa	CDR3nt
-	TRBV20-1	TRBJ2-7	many	CSASTSLTTYEQYF	TGCAGTGCGTCGACTAGTCTTACCACTTACGAGCAGTACTTC
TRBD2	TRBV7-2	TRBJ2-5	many	CASSRPGLQETQYF	TGTGCCAGCAGTCGACCGGGACTACAAGAGACCCAGTACTTC
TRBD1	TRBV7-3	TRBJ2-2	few	CASSFGQGSGELFF	TGTGCCAGCAGCTTCGGACAGGGCTCCGGGGAGCTGTTTTTT
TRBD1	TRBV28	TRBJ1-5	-	CASRTPRDRYHSNQPQHF	TGTGCCAGCAGAACTCCCCGGGACAGGTACCATAGCAATCAGCCCCAGCATTTT
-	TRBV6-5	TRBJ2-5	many	CASSYSVQTQYF	TGTGCCAGCAGTTACTCCGTCCAGACCCAGTACTTC
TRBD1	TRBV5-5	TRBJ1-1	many	CASRGRDRVGTEAFF	TGTGCCAGCAGGGGCCGGGACAGGGTCGGGACTGAAGCTTTCTTT
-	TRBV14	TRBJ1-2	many	CASSLGLYSYGYTF	TGTGCCAGCAGCCTAGGACTGTATTCCTATGGCTACACCTTC
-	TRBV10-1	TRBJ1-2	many	CASSEGRGYGYTF	TGCGCCAGCAGTGAGGGCAGGGGCTATGGCTACACCTTC
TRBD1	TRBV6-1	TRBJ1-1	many	CASSRDRGYTEAFF	TGTGCCAGCAGCCGGGACAGGGGGTACACTGAAGCTTTCTTT
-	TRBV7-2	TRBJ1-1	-	CASSLSSRGNTEAFF	TGTGCCAGCAGCTTAAGTAGTCGGGGGAACACTGAAGCTTTCTTT
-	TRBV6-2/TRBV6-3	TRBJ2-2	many	CASSSVSVDGELFF	TGTGCCAGCAGTTCGGTTAGCGTTGACGGGGAGCTGTTTTTT
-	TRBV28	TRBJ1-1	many	CASSLRGGPFEAFF	TGTGCCAGCAGCCTCCGGGGGGGTCCGTTTGAAGCTTTCTTT
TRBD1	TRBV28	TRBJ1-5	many	CASSPGQGQNQPQHF	TGTGCCAGCTCCCCAGGACAGGGACAGAATCAGCCCCAGCATTTT
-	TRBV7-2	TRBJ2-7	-	CASSPGPSLEQCF	TGTGCCAGCAGCCCGGGACCGAGTTTGGAGCAGTGCTTC
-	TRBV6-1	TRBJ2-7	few	CASSRGASDRRREQYF	TGTGCCAGCAGCCGGGGGGCCTCGGACAGGCGACGCGAGCAGTACTTC
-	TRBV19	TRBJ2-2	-	CASSIVGADANTGELFF	TGTGCCAGTAGTATAGTGGGTGCAGACGCGAACACCGGGGAGCTGTTTTTT
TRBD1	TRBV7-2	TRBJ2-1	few	CASSSGQGPHHHNEQFF	TGTGCCAGCAGCTCCGGACAGGGGCCTCATCACCACAATGAGCAGTTCTTC
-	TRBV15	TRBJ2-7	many	CATSRGGQSSYEQYF	TGTGCCACCAGCAGAGGCGGGCAGTCCTCCTACGAGCAGTACTTC
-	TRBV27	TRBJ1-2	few	CASKTLDTANYGYTF	TGTGCCAGCAAAACCCTTGACACTGCTAACTATGGCTACACCTTC
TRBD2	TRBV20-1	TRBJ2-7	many	CSAPSGLAEYF	TGCAGTGCGCCTTCGGGACTAGCGGAGTACTTC
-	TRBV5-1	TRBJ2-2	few	CASSGNSYTGELFF	TGCGCCAGCAGCGGGAACAGTTACACCGGGGAGCTGTTTTTT
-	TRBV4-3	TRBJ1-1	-	CASSQDLGDWDTEAFF	TGCGCCAGCAGCCAAGATTTAGGGGATTGGGACACTGAAGCTTTCTTT
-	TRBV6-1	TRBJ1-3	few	CASSEASLSSGNTIYF	TGTGCCAGCAGTGAAGCATCGCTCAGCTCTGGAAACACCATATATTTT
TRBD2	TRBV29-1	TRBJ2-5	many	CSVGLAGGEETQYF	TGCAGCGTAGGATTAGCGGGAGGCGAAGAGACCCAGTACTTC
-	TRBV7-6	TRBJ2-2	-	CASSYGQFTGELFF	TGTGCCAGCAGCTACGGACAGTTCACCGGGGAGCTGTTTTTT
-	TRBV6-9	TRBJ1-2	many	CASSSQARVGLRPYGYTF	TGTGCCAGCAGTTCACAAGCCCGCGTCGGTTTGAGACCTTATGGCTACACCTTC
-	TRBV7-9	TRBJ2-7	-	CASPPMGGPVEQYF	TGTGCCAGCCCTCCGATGGGGGGGCCGGTCGAGCAGTACTTC
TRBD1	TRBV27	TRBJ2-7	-	CASSSRGQGYEQYF	TGTGCCAGCAGCTCCCGGGGACAGGGCTACGAGCAGTACTTC
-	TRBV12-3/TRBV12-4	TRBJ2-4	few	CASSWDRGSKNIQYF	TGTGCCAGCAGTTGGGATCGGGGTTCCAAAAACATTCAGTACTTC
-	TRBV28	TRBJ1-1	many	CASSLGGWDAFF	TGTGCCAGCAGTTTGGGTGGATGGGATGCTTTCTTT
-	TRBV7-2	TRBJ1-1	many	CASSPQLMNTEAFF	TGTGCCAGCAGCCCCCAACTAATGAACACTGAAGCTTTCTTT
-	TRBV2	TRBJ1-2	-	CASEYRASGYTF	TGTGCCAGCGAGTACAGGGCTAGCGGCTACACCTTC
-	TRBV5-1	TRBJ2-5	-	CASSFGGLQTQYF	TGCGCCAGCAGCTTCGGGGGTTTGCAGACCCAGTACTTC
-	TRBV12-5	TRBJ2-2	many	CASGLVLDRFNTGELFF	TGTGCTAGTGGTTTGGTCCTAGACCGTTTTAACACCGGGGAGCTGTTTTTT
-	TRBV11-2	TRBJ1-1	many	CASSAGWGPDTEAFF	TGTGCCAGCAGTGCCGGGTGGGGGCCGGACACTGAAGCTTTCTTT
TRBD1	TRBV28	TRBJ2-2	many	CASSFFPRQGVLNTGELFF	TGTGCCAGCAGTTTCTTTCCACGACAGGGGGTTTTGAACACCGGGGAGCTGTTTTTT
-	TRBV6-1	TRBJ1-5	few	CASRDGGLGNQPQHF	TGTGCCAGCAGGGACGGAGGTTTAGGTAATCAGCCCCAGCATTTT
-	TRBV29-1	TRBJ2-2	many	CSVFTGELFF	TGCAGCGTATTCACCGGGGAGCTGTTTTTT
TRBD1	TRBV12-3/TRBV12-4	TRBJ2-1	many	CASSPETGGGDNEQFF	TGTGCCAGCAGTCCGGAGACAGGGGGAGGAGACAATGAGCAGTTCTTC
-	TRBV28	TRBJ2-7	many	CASSRRGPGFYEQYF	TGTGCCAGCAGTAGAAGGGGTCCCGGTTTCTACGAGCAGTACTTC
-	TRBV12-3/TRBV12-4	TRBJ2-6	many	CASSLRGFSGANVLTF	TGTGCCAGCAGTTTAAGGGGTTTCTCAGGGGCCAACGTCCTGACTTTC
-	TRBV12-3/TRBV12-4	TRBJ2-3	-	CASSSSPAREQYF	TGTGCCAGCAGTTCATCCCCGGCGCGGGAGCAGTATTTT
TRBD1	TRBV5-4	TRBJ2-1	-	CATRGTGPVSPAFF	TGTGCCACCAGGGGGACAGGACCTGTTTCCCCGGCGTTCTTC
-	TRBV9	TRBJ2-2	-	CASSAGFAANTGELFF	TGTGCCAGCAGCGCGGGATTTGCTGCGAACACCGGGGAGCTGTTTTTT
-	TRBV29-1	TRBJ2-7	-	CSVETSTYEQYF	TGCAGCGTTGAAACTAGCACCTACGAGCAGTACTTC
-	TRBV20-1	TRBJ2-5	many	CSARYGGGGSIAQYF	TGCAGTGCTAGATACGGGGGAGGGGGTTCAATAGCCCAGTACTTC
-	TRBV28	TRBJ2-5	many	CASSLSWRDDTETQYF	TGTGCCAGCAGTTTATCTTGGCGGGACGACACAGAGACCCAGTACTTC